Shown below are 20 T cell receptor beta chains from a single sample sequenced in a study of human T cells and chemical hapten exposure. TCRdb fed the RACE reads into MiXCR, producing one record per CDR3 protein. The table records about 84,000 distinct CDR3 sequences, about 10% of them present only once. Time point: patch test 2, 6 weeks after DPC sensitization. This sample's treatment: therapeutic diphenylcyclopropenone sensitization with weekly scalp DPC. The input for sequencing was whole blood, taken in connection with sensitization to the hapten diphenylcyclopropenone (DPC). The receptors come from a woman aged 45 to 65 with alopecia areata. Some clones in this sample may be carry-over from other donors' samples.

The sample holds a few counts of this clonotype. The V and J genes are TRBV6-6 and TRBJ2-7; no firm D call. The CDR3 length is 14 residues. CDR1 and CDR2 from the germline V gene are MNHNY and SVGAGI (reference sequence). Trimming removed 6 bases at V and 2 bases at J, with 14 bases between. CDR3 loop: CASSPTRTAYEQYF. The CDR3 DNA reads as TGTGCCAGCAGCCCGACCCGGACCGCCTACGAGCAGTACTTC.

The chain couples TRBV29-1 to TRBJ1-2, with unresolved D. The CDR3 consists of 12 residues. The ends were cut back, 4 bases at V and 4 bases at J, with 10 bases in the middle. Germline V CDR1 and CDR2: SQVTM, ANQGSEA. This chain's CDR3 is CSVVILGYGYTF. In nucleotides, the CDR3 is TGCAGCGTTGTTATTCTTGGCTATGGCTACACCTTC.

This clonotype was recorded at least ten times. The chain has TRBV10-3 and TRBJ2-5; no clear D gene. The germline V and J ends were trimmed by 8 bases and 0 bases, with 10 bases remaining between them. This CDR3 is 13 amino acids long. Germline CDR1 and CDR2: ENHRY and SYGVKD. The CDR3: CAIGSEYQETQYF. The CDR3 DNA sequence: TGTGCCATCGGCAGCGAATACCAAGAGACCCAGTACTTC.

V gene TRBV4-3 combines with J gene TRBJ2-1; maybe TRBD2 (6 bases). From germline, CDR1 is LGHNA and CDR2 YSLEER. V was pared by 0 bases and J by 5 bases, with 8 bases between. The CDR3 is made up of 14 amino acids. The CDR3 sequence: CASSQELANNEQFF. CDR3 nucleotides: TGCGCCAGCAGCCAAGAACTAGCTAACAATGAGCAGTTCTTC.

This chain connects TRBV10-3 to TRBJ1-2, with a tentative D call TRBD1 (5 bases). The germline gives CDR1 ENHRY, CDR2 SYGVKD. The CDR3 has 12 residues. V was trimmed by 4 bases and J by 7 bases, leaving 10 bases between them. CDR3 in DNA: TGTGCCATCAGTGGCAGGGAGGGTGGCTACACCTTC. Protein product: CAISGREGGYTF.

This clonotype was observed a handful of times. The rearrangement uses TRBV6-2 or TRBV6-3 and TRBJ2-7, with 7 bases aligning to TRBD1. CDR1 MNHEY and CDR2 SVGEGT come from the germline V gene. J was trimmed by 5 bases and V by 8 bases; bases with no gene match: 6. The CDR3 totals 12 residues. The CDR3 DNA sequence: TGTGCCAGCCTGACAGGGACCCACGAGCAGTACTTC. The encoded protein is CASLTGTHEQYF.

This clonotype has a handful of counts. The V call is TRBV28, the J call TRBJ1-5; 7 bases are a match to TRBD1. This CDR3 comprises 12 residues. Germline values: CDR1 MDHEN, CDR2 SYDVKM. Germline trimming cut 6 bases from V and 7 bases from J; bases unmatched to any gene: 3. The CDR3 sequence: CASREGAQPQHF. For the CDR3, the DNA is TGTGCCAGCAGAGAGGGGGCGCAGCCCCAGCATTTT.

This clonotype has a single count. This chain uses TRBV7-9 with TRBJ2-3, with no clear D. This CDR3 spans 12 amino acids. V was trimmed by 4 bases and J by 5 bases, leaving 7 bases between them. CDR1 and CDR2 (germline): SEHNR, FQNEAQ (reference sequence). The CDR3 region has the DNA TGTGCCAGCAGCTCCAGAGGAGATACGCAGTATTTT. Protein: CASSSRGDTQYF.

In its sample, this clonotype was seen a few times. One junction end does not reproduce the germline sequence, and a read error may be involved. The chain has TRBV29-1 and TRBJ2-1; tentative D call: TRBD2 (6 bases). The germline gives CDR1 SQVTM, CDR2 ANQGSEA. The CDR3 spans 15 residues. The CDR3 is CSGEAGPSSYNEQFF. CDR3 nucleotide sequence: TGCAGCGGTGAAGCGGGTCCGAGCTCCTACAATGAGCAGTTCTTC.

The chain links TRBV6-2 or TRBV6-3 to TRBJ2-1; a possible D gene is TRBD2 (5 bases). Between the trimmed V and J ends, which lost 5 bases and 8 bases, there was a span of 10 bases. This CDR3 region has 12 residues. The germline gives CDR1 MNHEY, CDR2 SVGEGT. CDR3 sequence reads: CASSQDSDEQFF. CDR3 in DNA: TGTGCCAGCAGTCAGGACTCCGATGAGCAGTTCTTC.

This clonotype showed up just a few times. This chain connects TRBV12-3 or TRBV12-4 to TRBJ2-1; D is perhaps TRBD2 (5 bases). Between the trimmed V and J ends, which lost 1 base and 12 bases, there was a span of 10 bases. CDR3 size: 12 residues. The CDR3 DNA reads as TGTGCCAGCAGTTTAGGGACTTCCGCGCAGTTCTTC. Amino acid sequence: CASSLGTSAQFF.

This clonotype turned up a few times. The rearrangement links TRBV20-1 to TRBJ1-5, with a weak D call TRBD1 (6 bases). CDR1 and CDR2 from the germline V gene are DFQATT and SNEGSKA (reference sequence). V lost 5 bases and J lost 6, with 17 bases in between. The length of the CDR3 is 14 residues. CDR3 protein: CSAPAGGRGQPQHF. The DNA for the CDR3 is TGCAGTGCTCCGGCGGGGGGCAGAGGTCAGCCCCAGCATTTT.

This CDR3 is CASSGQWNTEAFF. As DNA, the CDR3 is TGTGCCAGCAGCGGACAGTGGAACACTGAAGCTTTCTTT. This chain links TRBV2 with TRBJ1-1; possibly TRBD1 for D (6 bases). The germline CDR1 and CDR2 sequences are SNHLY and FYNNEI. Trimming took 6 bases from V and 1 from J, leaving 9 bases between them. The CDR3 length is 13 residues.

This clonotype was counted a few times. This CDR3 reads CASSLSDRGNGYTF. In DNA form, the CDR3 reads TGTGCCAGCAGCCTTTCGGACAGGGGAAATGGCTACACCTTC. The chain uses TRBV7-8 and TRBJ1-2, with 9 bases fitting TRBD1. J lost 6 bases, V lost 5 bases, and 7 bases had no gene match. The CDR3 length is 14 residues. Germline V lookup: CDR1 SGHVS, CDR2 FQNEAQ.

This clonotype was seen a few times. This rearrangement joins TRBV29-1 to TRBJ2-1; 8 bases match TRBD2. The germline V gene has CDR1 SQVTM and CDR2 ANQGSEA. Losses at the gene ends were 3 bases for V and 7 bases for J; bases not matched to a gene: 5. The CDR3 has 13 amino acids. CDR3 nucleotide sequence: TGCAGCGTTGAGAGCGGGAGAGCGAATGAGCAGTTCTTC. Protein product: CSVESGRANEQFF.

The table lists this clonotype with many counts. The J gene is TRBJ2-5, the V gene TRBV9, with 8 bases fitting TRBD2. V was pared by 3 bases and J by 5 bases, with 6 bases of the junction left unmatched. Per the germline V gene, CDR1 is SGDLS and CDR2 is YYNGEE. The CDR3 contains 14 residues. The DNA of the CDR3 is TGTGCCAGCAGCGATGGACTAGCTGGTGAGACCCAGTACTTC. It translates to CASSDGLAGETQYF.

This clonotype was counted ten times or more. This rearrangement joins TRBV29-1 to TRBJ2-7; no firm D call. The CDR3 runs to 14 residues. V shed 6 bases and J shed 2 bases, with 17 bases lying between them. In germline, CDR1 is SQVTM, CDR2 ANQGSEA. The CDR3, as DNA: TGCAGCGTCCGAGACACCGGGCGAACCTACGAGCAGTACTTC. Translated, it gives CSVRDTGRTYEQYF.

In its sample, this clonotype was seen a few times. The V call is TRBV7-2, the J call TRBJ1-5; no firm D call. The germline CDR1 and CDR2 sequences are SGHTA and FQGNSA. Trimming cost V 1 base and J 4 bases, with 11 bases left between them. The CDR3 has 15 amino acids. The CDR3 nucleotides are TGTGCCAGCAGCTTAGAGGTGGGATTGAATCAGCCCCAGCATTTT. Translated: CASSLEVGLNQPQHF.

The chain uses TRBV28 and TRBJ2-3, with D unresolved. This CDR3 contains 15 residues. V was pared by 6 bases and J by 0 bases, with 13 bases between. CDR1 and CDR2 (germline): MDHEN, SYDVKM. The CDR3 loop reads CASRVRGRSTDTQYF. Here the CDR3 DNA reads TGTGCCAGCAGGGTGAGAGGCAGAAGCACAGATACGCAGTATTTT.

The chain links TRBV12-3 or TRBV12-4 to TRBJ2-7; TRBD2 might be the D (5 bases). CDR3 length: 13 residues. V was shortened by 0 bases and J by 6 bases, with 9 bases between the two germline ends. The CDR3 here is CASSLAGVVEQYF. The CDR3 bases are TGTGCCAGCAGTTTAGCGGGAGTAGTCGAGCAGTACTTC.